A single T cell receptor beta chain is shown here with its context. This clone was counted once. Its antigen is still unknown. It has no much larger one-base neighbor in the sample; base qualities were not kept. The CDR3 spans 14 residues, from the cysteine through the phenylalanine. The retained sequence is limited to the CDR3, 42 bases, with the frame set at the first base. V trim: 3 bases; J trim: 7 bases; unmatched bases: 6. CDR1 SGHTA and CDR2 FQGTGA were looked up in the germline V gene. This entry comes from a study of blood T cell repertoires in COVID-19 (dated by TCRdb to 2020 to 2022). With respect to the entire study: The collaborator samples originated in the United States, Italy and Spain and spanned the acute and convalescent phases of COVID-19. The material from the prospective study consisted of cDNA or gDNA derived from T cells, B-cell-depleted T cells, or PBMCs. Subjects who had been exposed to COVID-19, were actively infected with it, or had recovered from it provided the deeply sampled blood TCRbeta repertoires that made up the dataset. The repertoires were released in a freely available public database meant as a resource for research on the immune response to SARS-CoV-2. Samples came from the ongoing ImmuneRACE study (first 160 participants) plus 1,254 subjects from 6 global collaborators. A de-identified subject ID, COVID-19 status, age in years and sex were almost always included in the sample metadata. Where available, HLA class I and class II types were taken from metadata supplied by the sample provider and were not determined by assay-based typing.

Whole blood was collected in K2EDTA tubes by collaborating institutions according to the institutions' own protocols. For TCRbeta analysis, collaborators shipped samples as frozen whole blood, isolated PBMCs, or DNA extracted from either of those sample types. TCRbeta CDR3 regions were amplified from genomic DNA by means of the immunoSEQ Assay, a bias-controlled multiplex PCR. For the original study's pipeline: Nucleated cell counts per sample were estimated from amplification of reference gene primers within the assay. To quantify the absolute abundance of each unique TCRbeta CDR3 rearrangement, sequence reads were collapsed and filtered. Productive Simpson clonality was computed per sample as the square root of Simpson's diversity index over productive rearrangements. TCRdb took this table from immuneACCESS and kept in-frame rearrangements with V and J called. Such tables lack part of the clones; where checked against another copy, unresolved V genes explain under half of the gap, and the rest is unexplained. The DNA was the basis for D and trimming; V, J and clone size are from that table. The sample includes hundreds of thousands of clones, with about 90% observed a single time. Together, the top ten hold about 2.3% of the sample.

The research as a whole found: The quantity of clinical and demographic metadata differed by source and by participant and was supplied without curation.

The sequence is built from TRBV7-3 and TRBJ2-1; TRBD2 lines up with 7 middle nucleotides. Sequenced material: peripheral blood. The sequence derives from a man aged 18 to 30 with active or convalescent COVID-19. In nucleotides, the sequence is TGTGCCAGCAGCTTCAGCGGGACTCGGAATGAGCAGTTCTTC. Its translation is CASSFSGTRNEQFF.